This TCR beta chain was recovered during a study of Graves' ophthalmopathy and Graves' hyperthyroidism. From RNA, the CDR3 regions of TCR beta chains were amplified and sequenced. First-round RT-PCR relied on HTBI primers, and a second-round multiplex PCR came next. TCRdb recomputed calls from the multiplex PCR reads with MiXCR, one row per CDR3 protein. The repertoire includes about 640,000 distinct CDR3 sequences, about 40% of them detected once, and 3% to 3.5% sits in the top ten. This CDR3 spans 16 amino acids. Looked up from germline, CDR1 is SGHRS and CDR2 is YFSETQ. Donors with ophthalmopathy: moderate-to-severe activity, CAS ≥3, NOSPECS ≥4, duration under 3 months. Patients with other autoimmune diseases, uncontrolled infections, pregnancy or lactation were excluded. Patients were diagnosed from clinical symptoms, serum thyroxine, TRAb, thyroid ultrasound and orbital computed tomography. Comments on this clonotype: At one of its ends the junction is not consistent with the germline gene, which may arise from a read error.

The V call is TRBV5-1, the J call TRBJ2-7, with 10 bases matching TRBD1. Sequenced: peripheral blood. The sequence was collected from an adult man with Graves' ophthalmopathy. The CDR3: CASSQFTGTGVREQYF. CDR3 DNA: TGTGCCAGCAGCCAGTTTACCGGGACAGGGGTACGCGAGCAGTACTTC. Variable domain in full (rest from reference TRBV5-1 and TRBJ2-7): KAGVTQTPRYLIKTRGQQVTLSCSPISGHRSVSWYQQTPGQGLQFLFEYFSETQRNKGNFPGRFSGRQFSNSRSEMNVSTLELGDSALYLCASSQFTGTGVREQYFGPGTRLTVT.